These T cell receptor beta chains were read from a single sample in a study of OX40 agonist ivuxolimab in advanced cancers. Only in-frame clones appear in the TCRdb table, and some are missing; sequencing was by immunoSEQ multiplex PCR. The sample lists 65,000 to 90,000 clones, less than 95% occurring once. This material consisted of CD4+ or CD8+ T cells sorted from blood, taken in a trial of the OX40 agonist ivuxolimab. The receptors here all came from an adult with an advanced solid tumor such as melanoma, head and neck, liver or kidney cancer. CDR3s include the opening cysteine and the closing phenylalanine or tryptophan. The D gene is left open where the match is weak. Not all rows give a size; the values are once, few, many and, for expanded clones, a class.

CDR3 protein,clone size,J gene,D gene,V gene
CASSEWTSGVYEQYF,NA,TRBJ2-7,TRBD2,TRBV6-1
CASSQTDDRAYGYTF,NA,TRBJ1-2,TRBD1,TRBV4-1
CASSYSHEGTEAFF,NA,TRBJ1-1,NA,TRBV6-5
CATSAGATIEGLPSYEQYF,NA,TRBJ2-7,TRBD2,TRBV15
CASSLSAGDYGYTF,NA,TRBJ1-2,NA,TRBV28
CSVEGQDANYGYTF,NA,TRBJ1-2,NA,TRBV29-1
CSADLGNEQFF,NA,TRBJ2-1,NA,TRBV20-1
CASSLNREVHEQYF,NA,TRBJ2-7,NA,TRBV7-2
CASSLGWTGHGETQYF,once,TRBJ2-5,TRBD1,TRBV11-2
CASSPIPNEQFF,NA,TRBJ2-1,NA,TRBV7-9
CASSLFPSQPQHF,NA,TRBJ1-5,NA,TRBV28
CASRAGPSTSNEQFF,NA,TRBJ2-1,NA,TRBV9
CAWSARGVWTDTQYF,once,TRBJ2-3,NA,TRBV30
CAWSVADRDHEQFF,NA,TRBJ2-1,NA,TRBV30
CASGLGERLAGGTDTQYF,NA,TRBJ2-3,TRBD2,TRBV12-5
CASRWGSGEAFF,NA,TRBJ1-1,NA,TRBV5-4
CASSHGTNTGELFF,NA,TRBJ2-2,NA,TRBV27
CASSWDAGNTEAFF,NA,TRBJ1-1,NA,TRBV19